The rows below give T cell receptor beta chains drawn from one sample of a study of shared clonotypes between healthy human individuals. This table comes from immunoSEQ multiplex PCR, and its TCRdb copy is limited to in-frame clones, with some not included. The table lists nearly 2 million clones, roughly 95% of them singletons, with 1.2% in the top ten. Sequenced input: naive CD8+ T cells sorted from blood. The receptors here all came from a young man in good health. Both conserved end residues are trimmed from each CDR3.

cdr3_length j_call v_call cdr3_aa
13 TRBJ2-5 TRBV7-9 ASTIDTGNQETQY
12 TRBJ1-4 TRBV5-4 ASSRDNENEKLF
11 TRBJ2-7 TRBV9 ASSSGYGGEQY
11 TRBJ1-2 TRBV25-1 ASRTPGSYGYT
13 TRBJ2-2 TRBV19 ASSMGLAGRGELF
10 TRBJ1-1 TRBV4-1 ASSQQGTEAF
11 TRBJ2-7 TRBV4-1 ASSQTGVYEQY
11 TRBJ2-5 TRBV27 ASSPNHQETQY
13 TRBJ2-3 TRBV27 ASRLLAGVGDTQY
14 TRBJ2-2 TRBV25-1 ASRAVVGSIPGELF
13 TRBJ1-1 TRBV6-6 ASSYLTGYDTEAF
13 TRBJ1-1 TRBV30 AWSFSLQGTTEAF
11 TRBJ2-5 TRBV7-8 ASSLSGGETQY
12 TRBJ2-3 TRBV5-6 ASSNGWSTDTQY
12 TRBJ2-5 TRBV10-1 ASSEMSSRETQY
14 TRBJ2-7 TRBV4-1 ASSQLSGQALYEQY
13 TRBJ2-3 TRBV7-9 ASSSTKDSTDTQY
13 TRBJ1-2 TRBV28 ASSALPTANYGYT
11 TRBJ1-2 TRBV27 ASSFGTSYGYT
14 TRBJ1-6 TRBV28 ASSAGRVSYNSPLH
13 TRBJ1-5 TRBV9 ASSAPGAGDQPQH
9 TRBJ2-7 TRBV20-1 SGAGSDEQY
12 TRBJ1-5 TRBV6-5 ASSVGGEDQPQH
13 TRBJ1-5 TRBV15 ATSRDRGVNQPQH
10 TRBJ1-2 TRBV5-4 ASRGGGYGYT
13 TRBJ1-2 TRBV5-6 ASSLEVIPGYGYT
13 TRBJ2-5 TRBV5-1 ASSLRGTNQETQY
13 TRBJ2-1 TRBV6-5 ASSPGWGQVDEQF
15 TRBJ2-6 TRBV4-1 ASSPGQGQIGANVLT
13 TRBJ2-7 TRBV9 ASSATGLSSYEQY
11 TRBJ1-2 TRBV6-1 ASSETYDYGYT
12 TRBJ2-3 TRBV9 ASSKGGTTDTQY
15 TRBJ2-2 TRBV5-1 ASMGLAGEGNTGELF
12 TRBJ1-6 TRBV15 ATSMDRFNSPLH
14 TRBJ2-7 TRBV11-2 ASSLALEGSSYEQY
12 TRBJ2-7 TRBV5-1 ASSPGGGLYEQY
11 TRBJ2-7 TRBV10-1 ASSAGRQNEQY
11 TRBJ2-3 TRBV29-1 SVESAGADTQY
13 TRBJ2-7 TRBV4-3 ASSQVHSSAYEQY
15 TRBJ2-7 TRBV6-1 ASSEGEGLAEFYEQY
10 TRBJ2-7 TRBV7-6 ASGDSLYEQY
12 TRBJ2-2 TRBV28 ASSWTGLAGELF
14 TRBJ2-7 TRBV5-1 ASSLRSSGPIAEQY
16 TRBJ2-1 TRBV18 ASLSGLAGLARENEQF
14 TRBJ2-2 TRBV13 ASSLETSGNTGELF
11 TRBJ2-7 TRBV6-6 ASRPTSAYEQY
12 TRBJ2-7 TRBV9 ASSEGLGSYEQY
14 TRBJ2-5 TRBV27 ASRSLAGGTKETQY
11 TRBJ1-2 TRBV7-9 ASSSPNGYGYT
12 TRBJ2-5 TRBV2 ASMPGGRWETQY
13 TRBJ1-6 TRBV15 ATNTGLRYNSPLH
13 TRBJ2-2 TRBV6-6 ASSYIQGSGGELF
10 TRBJ2-7 TRBV9 ASSGSNDEQY
13 TRBJ2-1 TRBV27 ASSPDGSSYNEQF
13 TRBJ1-1 TRBV7-2 ASSLEGQGFSEAF